One sample yielded the 12 T cell receptor beta chains listed below, sequenced in a study of T cell responses to AZD1222 COVID-19 vaccine. Profiled with immunoSEQ multiplex PCR; TCRdb holds only in-frame clones, not every one. The data show fewer than 95,000 clones, 85% to 90% seen once. The material sequenced was peripheral blood, taken on day 0 of AZD1222 vaccination. The receptors derive from an adult in good health.

The chain has TRBV11-2 and TRBJ2-1; D is undetermined. Germline lookup yields CDR1 SGHAT and CDR2 FQNNGV. V shed 3 bases and J shed 8 bases, with 11 bases lying between them. The CDR3 covers 13 residues. CDR3 in DNA: TGTGCCAGCAGCTTGGGATACGGACATGAGCAGTTCTTC. Its protein is CASSLGYGHEQFF.

The V gene is TRBV18, the J gene TRBJ2-2, with 9 nucleotides matching TRBD2. J lost 5 bases, V lost 4 bases, and 11 bases had no gene match. The CDR3 loop spans 17 amino acids. The germline V gene has CDR1 KGHSH and CDR2 LQKENI. In nucleotides, the CDR3 is TGTGCCAGCTCACTTGTAGCGGGAGAAATCGGAACCGGGGAGCTGTTTTTT. Its translation is CASSLVAGEIGTGELFF.

The chain uses TRBV5-4 and TRBJ2-7; D perhaps matches TRBD2 (5 bases). Trimming cost V 1 base and J 4 bases, with 12 bases left between them. CDR3 length equals 14 residues. The germline CDR1 and CDR2 sequences are SGHNT and YYREEE (reference sequence). CDR3 amino acids: CASSLSSPGYEQYF. CDR3 DNA sequence: TGTGCCAGCAGCTTGTCGTCCCCGGGGTACGAGCAGTACTTC.

This clone has only one observation. The chain couples TRBV28 to TRBJ1-5; 7 bases line up with TRBD1. The junction had 8 bases not matched to a gene; V was cut back by 4 bases and J by 5 bases. The length of the CDR3 is 15 residues. Germline CDR1 and CDR2: MDHEN and SYDVKM. CDR3 loop: CASSYGTVVDQPQHF. The CDR3 nucleotides are TGTGCCAGCAGTTACGGGACAGTGGTCGATCAGCCCCAGCATTTT.

The chain recombines TRBV4-1 with TRBJ1-6; possible D gene TRBD1, 6 bases. The CDR3 spans 16 residues. Germline V gene sequence: CDR1 MGHRA, CDR2 YSYEKL. Trimming pared 0 bases from V and 8 bases from J, leaving 14 bases between. The CDR3 nucleotides are TGCGCCAGCAGCCAAGAAGGGGGTGGTGCTGATTCACCCCTCCACTTT. Amino acid sequence: CASSQEGGGADSPLHF.

The V call is TRBV14, the J call TRBJ2-1, with D unclear. The germline V gene encodes CDR1 SGHDN and CDR2 FVKESK. The CDR3 is made up of 12 amino acids. Trimming shortened V by 5 bases and J by 9 bases, and 11 bases separated the two germline ends. CDR3 amino acids: CASSRPWSEQFF. Here the CDR3 DNA reads TGTGCCAGCAGCAGGCCGTGGAGTGAGCAGTTCTTC.

This chain joins TRBV27 and TRBJ1-5, with D perhaps matching TRBD1 (6 bases). V lost 4 bases and J lost 15, with 22 bases in between. The CDR3 totals 14 residues. The V gene's germline CDR1 is MNHEY and CDR2 SMNVEV (reference sequence). DNA for the CDR3: TGTGCCAGCAGTTCTTACAGGGTTGAGGGGGTAAGGCATTTT. Residues: CASSSYRVEGVRHF.

V and J are TRBV5-1 and TRBJ1-2, with D uncertain. With 0 bases removed from V and 1 base from J, the gap between germline ends came to 4 bases. CDR1 is SGHRS and CDR2 is YFSETQ in the germline V gene. The CDR3 length is 13 residues. The CDR3 sequence is CASSLGDNYGYTF. Here the CDR3 DNA reads TGCGCCAGCAGCTTGGGCGATAACTATGGCTACACCTTC. Full variable domain (remainder filled in from reference TRBV5-1 and TRBJ1-2): KAGVTQTPRYLIKTRGQQVTLSCSPISGHRSVSWYQQTPGQGLQFLFEYFSETQRNKGNFPGRFSGRQFSNSRSEMNVSTLELGDSALYLCASSLGDNYGYTFGSGTRLTVV.

In nucleotides, the CDR3 is TGTGCCAGCAGTTTATCGGGGACTGGAAACACCATATATTTT. Translating it yields CASSLSGTGNTIYF. This rearrangement joins TRBV28 to TRBJ1-3; D is unresolved. CDR3 length equals 14 residues. Germline CDR1 and CDR2: MDHEN and SYDVKM. V was trimmed by 1 base and J by 2 bases, leaving 6 bases between them.

The CDR3 DNA is TGTGCCAGCAGCTGGGGGCAGTCCTACAATGAGCAGTTCTTC. Translation gives CASSWGQSYNEQFF. The chain couples TRBV28 to TRBJ2-1; maybe TRBD1 (6 bases). The germline gives CDR1 MDHEN, CDR2 SYDVKM. The CDR3 is 14 amino acids. Trimming stripped 6 bases from V and 1 base from J, with 10 bases between.

The V call is TRBV11-3, the J call TRBJ2-7; D is possibly TRBD1 (6 bases). CDR3 length equals 13 residues. The ends were cut back, 5 bases at V and 3 bases at J, with 11 bases in the middle. From germline, CDR1 is SGHNT and CDR2 YENEEA. For the CDR3, the DNA is TGTGCCAGCAGCCCAGGGACATTCTACGAGCAGTACTTC. Translation: CASSPGTFYEQYF.

V is TRBV7-2 and J is TRBJ2-2, with D possibly being TRBD1 or TRBD2 (7 bases each). Per germline, CDR1 SGHTA and CDR2 FQGNSA. V shed 6 bases and J shed 2 bases, with 19 bases lying between them. This CDR3 spans 17 amino acids. The CDR3 nucleotides read TGTGCCAGCAGTGGGGGGAGGGACAGAGCTAACACCGGGGAGCTGTTTTTT. Protein sequence: CASSGGRDRANTGELFF.